This TCR beta chain is from a study of monozygotic twins with inflammatory bowel disease. About this clonotype: Antigen unknown.

Using eight separate reactions per sample, the authors generated cDNA. TCRdb reprocessed the 5' RACE reads, with one entry per CDR3 protein and no DNA. This table lists 90,000 to 110,000 distinct CDR3 sequences. Points from the study as a whole: IBD patients showed reduced TCRbeta diversity (inverse Simpson) versus healthy co-twins. Twins classed as concordant or discordant showed no difference in repertoire similarity, possibly from limited power.

The receptor comes from a human donor with ulcerative colitis or Crohn's disease, or a healthy co-twin of an affected twin (not recorded which). What was sequenced was blood.

CDR3 sequence reads: CASSRTGRTGELFF. V usage is TRBV5-4 and J usage is TRBJ2-2; TCRdb reports TRBD1, a call that lacks DNA to check it against. The CDR3 runs to 14 residues. Germline V gene data show CDR1 as SGHNT and CDR2 as YYREEE (reference sequence).